The 17 T cell receptor beta chains below were found in one sample sequenced in a study of cytomegalovirus exposure and HLA in healthy donors. It was with 60 Vbeta and 13 Jbeta primers that the PCR ran. Produced via immunoSEQ multiplex PCR; TCRdb's table is partial and in-frame only. The table includes 65,000 to 75,000 clones, roughly 74% detected once. Sequenced input: PBMCs. The source of these receptors is a woman in her sixties in good health and CMV-seropositive.

The V call is TRBV5-1, the J call TRBJ2-7; a possible D gene is TRBD1 (6 bases). V was shortened by 4 bases and J by 2 bases, with 10 bases between the two germline ends. The V gene's germline CDR1 is SGHRS and CDR2 YFSETQ. The CDR3 has 13 residues. Here the CDR3 DNA reads TGCGCCAGCAGCCAGGGACATCCCTACGAGCAGTACTTC. Amino acids: CASSQGHPYEQYF. The full variable domain, in which reference TRBV5-1 and TRBJ2-7 provide the parts outside the CDR3, is KAGVTQTPRYLIKTRGQQVTLSCSPISGHRSVSWYQQTPGQGLQFLFEYFSETQRNKGNFPGRFSGRQFSNSRSEMNVSTLELGDSALYLCASSQGHPYEQYFGPGTRLTVT.

The gene calls are TRBV10-3 and TRBJ1-5; the D gene is possibly TRBD1 (6 bases). The CDR3 consists of 17 residues. Trimming removed 0 bases at V and 2 bases at J, with 14 bases between. Germline values: CDR1 ENHRY, CDR2 SYGVKD. For the CDR3, the DNA is TGTGCCATCAGTGAGTCGAGGGGGGGGTTGGGCAATCAGCCCCAGCATTTT. It specifies CAISESRGGLGNQPQHF.

The genes are TRBV4-2 and TRBJ2-4; tentative D call: TRBD1 (7 bases). Germline V lookup: CDR1 LGHNA, CDR2 YNFKEQ. The CDR3 has 20 residues. Trimming shortened V by 0 bases and J by 0 bases, and 21 bases separated the two germline ends. CDR3 DNA sequence: TGTGCCAGCAGCCAAGACCAATGGTTTTCAGGGGGGCCAGCCAAAAACATTCAGTACTTC. This codes for CASSQDQWFSGGPAKNIQYF.

This chain uses TRBV5-1 with TRBJ2-5; D possibly corresponds to TRBD2 (5 bases). Deletions cut 4 bases from V and 2 bases from J, with 15 bases between. The CDR3 totals 15 residues. Per the germline V gene, CDR1 is SGHRS and CDR2 is YFSETQ. DNA for the CDR3: TGCGCCAGCAGCACGGGAACTGACGGACAAGAGACCCAGTACTTC. Protein product: CASSTGTDGQETQYF.

The genes are TRBV5-1 and TRBJ2-5; D might be TRBD2 (7 bases). V was cut by 0 bases and J by 5 bases, with 11 bases left in between. Germline V lookup: CDR1 SGHRS, CDR2 YFSETQ. The CDR3 consists of 14 residues. The CDR3 spells CASSLGAGAETQYF. The CDR3 DNA sequence: TGCGCCAGCAGCTTGGGGGCGGGGGCCGAGACCCAGTACTTC.

The chain links TRBV19 to TRBJ1-2; no definite D call. The V and J ends lost 0 bases and 7 bases respectively, with 12 bases between them. CDR1 and CDR2 (germline): LNHDA, SQIVND (reference sequence). This CDR3 contains 14 residues. The CDR3 coding sequence is TGTGCCAGTAGTATAGATGGTGAACAAACTGGCTACACCTTC. This gives the protein CASSIDGEQTGYTF.

The gene calls are TRBV28 and TRBJ1-2, with D hard to call. V was pared by 2 bases and J by 7 bases, with 8 bases between. This CDR3 region has 12 residues. Germline lookup yields CDR1 MDHEN and CDR2 SYDVKM. The chain's CDR3 is CASSLMGRGYTF. The CDR3 bases are TGTGCCAGCAGTTTAATGGGCCGTGGCTACACCTTC.

This clone appeared a few times. The rearrangement uses TRBV9 and TRBJ1-1, with 7 bases aligning to TRBD1. The CDR3 totals 14 residues. CDR1 SGDLS and CDR2 YYNGEE come from the germline V gene. Germline trimming cut 4 bases from V and 5 bases from J; bases unmatched to any gene: 8. CDR3 sequence: CASSSYRGGTEAFF. The CDR3 DNA is TGTGCCAGCAGCTCGTACAGGGGCGGTACTGAAGCTTTCTTT.

This sequence joins TRBV5-1 and TRBJ2-5; TRBD1 matches 7 bases. Germline trimming cut 4 bases from V and 5 bases from J; bases unmatched to any gene: 8. Germline V lookup: CDR1 SGHRS, CDR2 YFSETQ. This CDR3 is built from 14 residues. CDR3 sequence (DNA): TGCGCCAGCAGCCTCACTACAGGGGAGGAGACCCAGTACTTC. This encodes CASSLTTGEETQYF.

By sample share, this clone is medium-sized (0.01 to 0.1%). The V gene is TRBV11-2, the J gene TRBJ1-1; tentative D call: TRBD1 (6 bases). Between the trimmed V and J ends, which lost 5 bases and 12 bases, there was a span of 13 bases. Germline V gene sequence: CDR1 SGHAT, CDR2 FQNNGV. The CDR3 is 11 residues long. The CDR3 DNA reads as TGTGCCAGCAGCGTAGGGGGAGTCTCTTTCTTT. This codes for CASSVGGVSFF.

V is TRBV18 and J is TRBJ1-6; D possibly corresponds to TRBD1 (5 bases). The CDR3 spans 14 residues. The V end lost 2 bases, the J end lost 10 bases, and 12 bases lay between the germline ends. The germline V gene has CDR1 KGHSH and CDR2 LQKENI. The CDR3 loop reads CASSPNGAGSPLHF. CDR3 DNA sequence: TGTGCCAGCTCACCAAACGGGGCGGGGTCACCCCTCCACTTT.

The chain employs TRBV28 and TRBJ1-5, with D perhaps matching TRBD1 (5 bases). The CDR3 extends over 14 amino acids. Trimming removed 3 bases from V and 1 base from J, with 7 bases in between. CDR1 MDHEN and CDR2 SYDVKM come from the germline V gene. The CDR3 coding sequence is TGTGCCAGCAGTTTTGCAGGGAGCAATCAGCCCCAGCATTTT. Translation: CASSFAGSNQPQHF.

This rearrangement joins TRBV2 to TRBJ2-1, with 9 bases fitting TRBD1. V lost 6 bases and J lost 3; bases outside the gene matches: 6. The CDR3 extends over 15 amino acids. Germline lookup yields CDR1 SNHLY and CDR2 FYNNEI. CDR3 region: CASRRTGANYNEQFF. As DNA, the CDR3 is TGTGCCAGCAGGAGGACAGGGGCGAACTACAATGAGCAGTTCTTC.

The rearrangement links TRBV5-1 to TRBJ1-2, with D perhaps matching TRBD1 (6 bases). V lost 4 bases and J lost 4, with 11 bases in between. The CDR3 runs 13 residues. Germline loops: CDR1 SGHRS, CDR2 YFSETQ. CDR3 loop: CASSRDTTYGYTF. CDR3 in DNA: TGCGCCAGCAGCCGGGACACGACCTATGGCTACACCTTC.

The rearrangement uses TRBV5-1 and TRBJ2-7; D gene unclear. The germline gives CDR1 SGHRS, CDR2 YFSETQ. This CDR3 is 13 amino acids long. The V end was cut by 4 bases, the J end by 1 base, with 9 bases between. The CDR3 DNA is TGCGCCAGCAGCAGAGACATATCCTACGAGCAGTACTTC. Translation gives CASSRDISYEQYF.

There are a few counts of this clone. This chain uses TRBV19 with TRBJ1-1, with D perhaps TRBD1 (6 bases). The germline CDR1 and CDR2 sequences are LNHDA and SQIVND (reference sequence). Trimming removed 6 bases from V and 5 bases from J, with 16 bases in between. This CDR3 comprises 14 residues. The CDR3 sequence is CASSYREGGTEAFF. In DNA form, the CDR3 reads TGTGCCAGTAGCTACAGGGAGGGAGGGACTGAAGCTTTCTTT. The full variable domain, its missing parts supplied by reference TRBV19 and TRBJ1-1, is DGGITQSPKYLFRKEGQNVTLSCEQNLNHDAMYWYRQDPGQGLRLIYYSQIVNDFQKGDIAEGYSVSREKKESFPLTVTSAQKNPTAFYLCASSYREGGTEAFFGQGTRLTVV.

The chain links TRBV30 to TRBJ2-3; D is possibly TRBD2 (5 bases). From germline, CDR1 is GTSNPN and CDR2 SVGIG (reference sequence). V was pared by 3 bases and J by 6 bases, with 13 bases between. The CDR3 extends over 13 amino acids. CDR3 amino acids: CAWRLEVSDTQYF. CDR3 DNA: TGTGCCTGGAGATTGGAGGTTTCGGATACGCAGTATTTT.